The 8 T cell receptor beta chains below come from one sample, sequenced in a study of blood T cell repertoires in COVID-19. Assay: immunoSEQ multiplex PCR; the TCRdb copy retains only in-frame clones and omits some. The sample holds 300,000 to 450,000 clones, 88% seen once. What was sequenced was PBMCs or T cells enriched from blood (not recorded which). The origin of the receptors is a woman aged 25 to 39 who had been exposed to COVID-19.

CDR3 nucleotide sequence: TGTGCCAGCTCACGCGAGGTGGGGGCGGCTAATGAAAAACTGTTTTTT. Translating gives CASSREVGAANEKLFF. This chain joins TRBV18 and TRBJ1-4; D is perhaps TRBD1 (6 bases). CDR3 length equals 16 residues. Trimming cost V 4 bases and J 3 bases, with 15 bases left between them. The germline gives CDR1 KGHSH, CDR2 LQKENI.

This chain connects TRBV13 to TRBJ2-1; a weak D match, TRBD2 (6 bases). CDR1 and CDR2 (germline): PRHDT, FYEKMQ (reference sequence). Deletions cut 5 bases from V and 5 bases from J, with 10 bases between. The CDR3 covers 13 residues. CDR3 loop: CASSPWGDNEQFF. The DNA of the CDR3 is TGTGCCAGCAGCCCATGGGGGGACAATGAGCAGTTCTTC. Full variable domain (missing parts from reference TRBV13 and TRBJ2-1): AAGVIQSPRHLIKEKRETATLKCYPIPRHDTVYWYQQGPGQDPQFLISFYEKMQSDKGSIPDRFSAQQFSDYHSELNMSSLELGDSALYFCASSPWGDNEQFFGPGTRLTVL.

This clone appeared once. V usage is TRBV5-1 and J usage is TRBJ1-6, with 7 positions matching TRBD1. CDR3 size: 15 residues. Germline CDR1 and CDR2: SGHRS and YFSETQ. Unmatched junction bases numbered 3, after V lost 0 bases and J lost 6 bases. This CDR3 reads CASSLAPGGNSPLHF. CDR3 bases: TGCGCCAGCAGCTTGGCCCCAGGGGGTAATTCACCCCTCCACTTT.

This clone has only a few counts. The chain recombines TRBV9 with TRBJ2-1; 11 bases are shared with TRBD2. Germline assignment: CDR1 SGDLS and CDR2 YYNGEE. V was clipped by 3 bases and J by 7 bases; unmatched bases: 12. The CDR3 length is 17 residues. The CDR3 protein is CASSGGTSGDGGNEQFF. The CDR3 coding sequence is TGTGCCAGCAGCGGAGGGACTAGCGGAGACGGGGGTAATGAGCAGTTCTTC.

This clone was seen a few times. V gene TRBV19 combines with J gene TRBJ1-1; 8 positions agree with TRBD1. J gave up 8 bases and V 2 bases, and 10 bases lay outside the gene matches. The CDR3 loop spans 15 amino acids. CDR1 is LNHDA and CDR2 is SQIVND in the germline V gene (reference sequence). This chain's CDR3 is CASSISAGGLREAFF. DNA for the CDR3: TGTGCCAGTAGTATATCAGCAGGGGGCTTGAGGGAAGCTTTCTTT.

This clone was recorded a few times. The chain uses TRBV5-1 and TRBJ1-1; a weak D match, TRBD1 (5 bases). The CDR3 is 17 residues long. The V end lost 4 bases, the J end lost 0 bases, and 19 bases lay between the germline ends. Germline V gene data show CDR1 as SGHRS and CDR2 as YFSETQ. The DNA for the CDR3 is TGCGCCAGCAGCCCTGGGAGGGGCCCTCAAATGAACACTGAAGCTTTCTTT. Translation: CASSPGRGPQMNTEAFF.

CDR3 bases: TGTGCCAGTAGTATCTGGGGACAGGGCCTCCCTGGGGCCAACGTCCTGACTTTC. It specifies CASSIWGQGLPGANVLTF. The V gene is TRBV19, the J gene TRBJ2-6, with 9 bases lining up with TRBD1. Trimming cost V 3 bases and J 2 bases; bases outside gene matches: 8. CDR1 is LNHDA and CDR2 is SQIVND in the germline V gene (reference sequence). The CDR3 is 18 amino acids.

The chain is built from TRBV5-4 and TRBJ2-7, with 7 bases matching TRBD2. This CDR3 region has 15 residues. The germline gives CDR1 SGHNT, CDR2 YYREEE (reference sequence). Trimming cost V 7 bases and J 2 bases; bases outside gene matches: 12. CDR3 nucleotides: TGTGCCAGCCACCCAGGCGGGAGTATCCCCTACGAGCAGTACTTC. Translated, it gives CASHPGGSIPYEQYF.